This T cell receptor beta chain was profiled in a study of T cells after yellow fever vaccination. TCRdb recomputed calls from the 5' RACE reads with MiXCR, one row per CDR3 protein. The sample has hundreds of thousands of distinct CDR3 sequences; about a sixth are singletons. The CDR3 has 15 residues. V lost 5 bases and J 2 bases, leaving 15 bases between the germline ends. Germline V gene sequence: CDR1 MNHNS, CDR2 SASEGT. The TCR comes from a man aged 18 to 30 who received the YFV17D yellow fever vaccine. This sequence joins TRBV6-1 and TRBJ1-1, with D perhaps TRBD1 (5 bases). The source was PBMCs, collected 4 to 6 days after the first yellow fever vaccination. This CDR3 is CASSRLGRVNTEAFF. The CDR3 region has the DNA TGTGCCAGCAGTCGGTTGGGCAGGGTAAACACTGAAGCTTTCTTT.